One sample yielded the 8 T cell receptor beta chains listed below, sequenced in a study of PD-1 blockade in classical Hodgkin lymphoma. Time point indicated: cycle 4 day 1 (C4D1), after about 6 weeks of nivolumab. Each patient experienced a relapse that followed autologous stem cell transplantation, and brentuximab vedotin exposure varied. Assay used: immunoSEQ multiplex PCR; TCRdb lists only in-frame clones, some missing. This sample carries more than 75,000 clones, about 92% of them seen once, and the ten largest clones take roughly 2.1%. The source was peripheral blood mononuclear cells (PBMCs), collected before the fourth cycle of nivolumab. These receptors came from a human donor with classical Hodgkin lymphoma.

This clone appeared a single time. The V and J genes are TRBV6-1 and TRBJ2-7, with D unclear. Germline CDR1 MNHNS, CDR2 SASEGT. The CDR3 is made up of 12 amino acids. V lost 7 bases, J lost 6 bases, and 13 bases lay in between. The CDR3: CASTSRRGEQYF. The CDR3 region has the DNA TGTGCCAGCACCAGTCGACGAGGCGAGCAGTACTTC.

This clone was observed once. V gene TRBV30 combines with J gene TRBJ2-7; 7 positions match TRBD1. This CDR3 is 20 amino acids long. Germline assignment: CDR1 GTSNPN and CDR2 SVGIG (reference sequence). The V and J ends lost 2 bases and 0 bases, in that order; junction bases with no gene match: 22. CDR3 in amino acids: CAWSPSLITTGQRSSYEQYF. The DNA of the CDR3 is TGTGCCTGGAGTCCTTCTTTAATAACGACAGGGCAAAGGAGCTCCTACGAGCAGTACTTC.

This chain uses TRBV4-1 with TRBJ1-5, with D perhaps matching TRBD1 (6 bases). Germline values: CDR1 MGHRA, CDR2 YSYEKL. The CDR3 spans 17 residues. V lost 2 bases, J lost 0 bases, and 14 bases lay in between. CDR3 nucleotides: TGCGCCAGCAGCCAACGGGGAGGGGGTCTTAGCAATCAGCCCCAGCATTTT. Its translation is CASSQRGGGLSNQPQHF.

The chain uses TRBV29-1 and TRBJ2-3; D unclear. V was pared by 7 bases and J by 3 bases, with 5 bases between. The CDR3 is made up of 10 amino acids. Germline CDR1 reads SQVTM; CDR2 reads ANQGSEA. The DNA of the CDR3 is TGCAGCGCAGGTACAGATACGCAGTATTTT. This codes for CSAGTDTQYF.

The rearrangement links TRBV5-4 to TRBJ2-5; D may be TRBD1 (6 bases). Germline CDR1 reads SGHNT; CDR2 reads YYREEE (reference sequence). This CDR3 has 14 residues. V was clipped by 2 bases and J by 11 bases, with 19 bases between them. The CDR3 loop is CASSLGQSTNEQYF. CDR3 coding DNA: TGTGCCAGCAGCTTAGGACAGAGTACGAATGAGCAGTACTTC.

This chain links TRBV11-2 with TRBJ2-3; D remains unclear. This CDR3 region has 13 residues. Trimming took off 5 bases at V and 4 bases at J, with 10 bases between the two ends. The germline V gene encodes CDR1 SGHAT and CDR2 FQNNGV. The CDR3 sequence: CASSLPSSDTQYF. The CDR3 region has the DNA TGTGCCAGCAGCCTCCCCTCCTCAGATACGCAGTATTTT.

J is TRBJ2-1 and V is TRBV27; 8 bases map to TRBD2. Germline loops: CDR1 MNHEY, CDR2 SMNVEV (reference sequence). The junction had 13 bases not matched to a gene; V was cut back by 2 bases and J by 7 bases. This CDR3 contains 17 residues. In DNA form, the CDR3 reads TGTGCCAGCAGTTTAGCCCCCGGGACTAGTTTTCAGAATGAGCAGTTCTTC. It codes for CASSLAPGTSFQNEQFF.

This rearrangement joins TRBV7-9 to TRBJ2-7; 9 bases agree with TRBD1. CDR1 and CDR2 from the germline V gene are SEHNR and FQNEAQ (reference sequence). V lost 8 bases and J lost 7; bases outside the gene matches: 15. CDR3 length: 15 amino acids. CDR3 in amino acids: CASSDRDRARWEQYF. CDR3 bases: TGTGCCAGCTCCGACCGGGACAGGGCTCGCTGGGAGCAGTACTTC.